This TCR beta chain stems from a study of early T cells in non-severe SARS-CoV-2 infection. Study-wide context: With bulk RNA from unsorted whole blood as input, sequencing yielded unpaired chains.

Attachment of unique molecular identifiers to individual cDNA molecules was performed. TCRdb analysed the 5' RACE reads with MiXCR anew, one entry per CDR3 protein. The table lists some 32,000 distinct CDR3 sequences, roughly 6.6% of them singletons. This clonotype was seen repeatedly, ten times or more. Its antigen is unidentified. General study results and limits: VDJdb-based matching was biased toward anti-spike CD8 responses and missed private and CD4 specificities.

Unmatched junction bases numbered 7, after V lost 1 base and J lost 7 bases. The CDR3 runs to 16 residues. CDR1 KGHDR and CDR2 SFDVKD come from the germline V gene. The chain carries TRBV24-1 and TRBJ2-1; TRBD1 agrees at 9 bases. Sequences were obtained from whole blood. The clonotype originates from an adult who was a healthcare worker with PCR-confirmed SARS-CoV-2 infection or an uninfected control (not recorded which). The CDR3 loop reads CATSDFPGTGSNEQFF. The DNA of the CDR3 is TGTGCCACCAGTGATTTCCCCGGGACAGGGTCGAATGAGCAGTTCTTC.